This record concerns one T cell receptor beta chain sequence. What it recognizes is unknown. The data are from a study of shared clonotypes between healthy human individuals. Whole-study results and caveats: Sequencing depth was expected to affect clonotype sharing among donors. The sampled material consisted only of blood, and tissue repertoires are likely to differ.

Libraries were prepared by immunoSEQ multiplex PCR; TCRdb keeps only in-frame clonotypes and omits some of them. Here the sample spans 2 million to 2.5 million clones, around 90% being singletons. The CDR3 is made up of 17 amino acids. Germline CDR1 reads SGDLS; CDR2 reads YYNGEE. The ends lost 0 bases at V and 5 bases at J; junction bases unmatched: 7. The specimen was naive CD4+ T cells from PBMCs. As for subset: CD45RA+ positively selected. The clonotype was recovered from a man aged 18 to 30 in good health. Some clones in this sample may be carry-over from other donors' samples. The rearrangement links TRBV9 to TRBJ2-3; 12 bases align to TRBD2. The CDR3 region has the DNA TGTGCCAGCAGCGTAGCTGGGCAGGGACTAGCGGGAGATACGCAGTATTTT. It translates to CASSVAGQGLAGDTQYF.